This T cell receptor (beta chain) originates from a study of CD4+ T cells in melanoma. Study-level findings and limits: Diverse differentiation states were reported for melanoma neoantigen-specific CD4+ T cells. A reported correlation linked neoantigen-specific CD4+ T cells to CD8+, macrophage and B cell function.

In the case of this clone: Its antigen remains unidentified.

CDR3 length equals 11 residues. CDR1 and CDR2 from the germline V gene are MNHEY and SVGAGI. Trimming pared 4 bases from V and 6 bases from J, leaving 7 bases between. Clones were read by immunoSEQ multiplex PCR, and TCRdb kept only the in-frame ones, dropping some. The data show some 10,000 clones, with 50% to 75% seen just once and more than 10% held by the top ten. The specimen was cells from a culture (not recorded whether cultured in vitro). The TCR comes from a human donor with melanoma. The chain carries TRBV6-5 and TRBJ2-7, with a possible D match to TRBD1 (5 bases). This CDR3 is CASSSGFEQYF. DNA of the CDR3: TGTGCCAGCAGTTCAGGGTTCGAGCAGTACTTC.